The 14 T cell receptor beta chains given below trace back to one sample, sequenced in a study of cytomegalovirus exposure and HLA in healthy donors. Use of 60 Vbeta and 13 Jbeta primers characterized the PCR. Sequenced by immunoSEQ multiplex PCR; TCRdb stores in-frame clones only, minus some. The repertoire has about 93,000 clones, 82% of them found once; the top ten carry approximately 3.6%. The sample comprised PBMCs. The receptors come from a man aged 45 to 65 in good health and CMV-seronegative.

The chain combines TRBV9 with TRBJ2-3; 8 bases line up with TRBD2. The ends lost 4 bases at V and 5 bases at J; junction bases unmatched: 6. In germline, CDR1 is SGDLS, CDR2 YYNGEE. The CDR3 has 14 residues. CDR3 amino acids: CASSSTSVGDTQYF. The CDR3 DNA sequence: TGTGCCAGCAGCTCGACTAGCGTAGGAGATACGCAGTATTTT.

Worth noting for this clone: Distinct nucleotide sequences in the sample also encode this CDR3. This chain joins TRBV29-1 and TRBJ1-1, with TRBD1 matching over 10 bases. Germline CDR1 reads SQVTM; CDR2 reads ANQGSEA. The CDR3 is 15 residues long. The ends lost 7 bases at V and 4 bases at J; junction bases unmatched: 12. As DNA, the CDR3 is TGCAGCGCAGGACGGGACAGGGGAAGCGGCACTGAAGCTTTCTTT. The encoded protein is CSAGRDRGSGTEAFF.

The chain combines TRBV27 with TRBJ2-3; D perhaps matches TRBD2 (5 bases). The CDR3 consists of 15 residues. Germline CDR1 is MNHEY and CDR2 is SMNVEV (reference sequence). Trimming took off 0 bases at V and 3 bases at J, with 10 bases between the two ends. Here the CDR3 reads CASSLSNSATDTQYF. CDR3 in DNA: TGTGCCAGCAGTTTATCGAATAGCGCTACAGATACGCAGTATTTT.

The chain employs TRBV28 and TRBJ2-1, with 8 bases lining up with TRBD1. Germline CDR1 MDHEN, CDR2 SYDVKM. The V segment lost 4 bases and the J segment 9 bases; nucleotides outside the gene matches: 14. The CDR3 has 16 amino acids. CDR3 residues: CASSSTGQGKAGEQFF. Written as DNA, the CDR3 is TGTGCCAGCAGTTCTACCGGACAGGGAAAAGCGGGTGAGCAGTTCTTC. The complete variable domain, with remaining parts taken from reference TRBV28 and TRBJ2-1, reads DVKVTQSSRYLVKRTGEKVFLECVQDMDHENMFWYRQDPGLGLRLIYFSYDVKMKEKGDIPEGYSVSREKKERFSLILESASTNQTSMYLCASSSTGQGKAGEQFFGPGTRLTVL.

The J gene is TRBJ2-3, the V gene TRBV19; D is possibly TRBD2 (6 bases). Trimming cost V 5 bases and J 3 bases, with 18 bases left between them. The length of the CDR3 is 16 residues. The germline V gene has CDR1 LNHDA and CDR2 SQIVND (reference sequence). The CDR3 region is CASSRGSLAGTDTQYF. The CDR3 DNA reads as TGTGCCAGTAGTCGAGGCAGCCTCGCGGGGACAGATACGCAGTATTTT.

The chain uses TRBV5-8 and TRBJ2-1; 9 bases agree with TRBD1. This CDR3 is built from 15 residues. Germline V CDR1 and CDR2: SGHTS, YDEGEE. With V trimmed by 0 bases and J by 8 bases, 6 bases remained unmatched. Here the CDR3 reads CASSLVGTGHDEQFF. DNA for the CDR3: TGTGCCAGCAGCTTGGTTGGGACAGGGCATGATGAGCAGTTCTTC.

The genes are TRBV21-1 and TRBJ2-2; no check of the table's D call, TRBD2, against the DNA was made. TRBV21-1 is designated a pseudogene. The CDR3 contains 19 residues. The DNA for the CDR3 is TGTGCCAGCAGCAAATCCCCTGGGGTAGCGGGGTCGAACACCGGGGAGCTGTTTTTT. Translated: CASSKSPGVAGSNTGELFF.

This clone was recorded a few times. The chain is built from TRBV28 and TRBJ2-7; 9 positions match TRBD2. This CDR3 spans 15 amino acids. V was clipped by 5 bases and J by 2 bases; unmatched bases: 7. Germline CDR1 MDHEN, CDR2 SYDVKM. CDR3: CASSTGTSTPYEQYF. The CDR3 bases are TGTGCCAGCAGTACCGGGACTAGCACGCCCTACGAGCAGTACTTC.

The V call is TRBV12-5, the J call TRBJ2-2, with TRBD1 matching over 9 bases. Germline V CDR1 and CDR2: LGHNT, FRNRAP. Trimming cost V 0 bases and J 3 bases; bases outside gene matches: 8. This CDR3 spans 18 amino acids. CDR3 sequence: CASGLVHTGGKYTGELFF. The DNA for the CDR3 is TGTGCTAGTGGTTTGGTACATACAGGGGGCAAATACACCGGGGAGCTGTTTTTT.

This chain links TRBV27 with TRBJ2-1, with TRBD2 identical over 13 bases. In germline, CDR1 is MNHEY, CDR2 SMNVEV (reference sequence). There are 22 residues in the CDR3. The V segment lost 3 bases and the J segment 1 base; nucleotides outside the gene matches: 18. The CDR3 reads CASSFGATGTSGKARSYNEQFF. The CDR3 DNA is TGTGCCAGCAGTTTTGGGGCAACCGGGACTAGCGGGAAGGCCCGGTCCTACAATGAGCAGTTCTTC.

This rearrangement joins TRBV5-1 to TRBJ2-2; 8 bases align to TRBD1. CDR1 SGHRS and CDR2 YFSETQ come from the germline V gene. The length of the CDR3 is 16 residues. With V trimmed by 4 bases and J by 5 bases, 10 bases remained unmatched. CDR3 sequence reads: CASSLGQGVVTGELFF. CDR3 nucleotides: TGCGCCAGCAGCCTCGGACAGGGCGTTGTAACCGGGGAGCTGTTTTTT.

The genes are TRBV28 and TRBJ2-1; 7 bases line up with TRBD2. The CDR3 length is 15 residues. Germline CDR1 MDHEN, CDR2 SYDVKM. The ends lost 4 bases at V and 8 bases at J; junction bases unmatched: 11. The DNA for the CDR3 is TGTGCCAGCAGTTCTGGGGCAGGGAGGGGCGATGAGCAGTTCTTC. Its translation: CASSSGAGRGDEQFF.

The rearrangement joins TRBV10-2 to TRBJ1-5, with a weak D call TRBD1 (5 bases). CDR1 is WSHSY and CDR2 is SAAADI in the germline V gene. The CDR3 is 14 residues long. The V and J ends lost 0 bases and 6 bases respectively, with 9 bases between them. The CDR3 DNA reads TGCGCCAGCAGTGAGTCGACAGTGGGTCAGCCCCAGCATTTT. It is translated as CASSESTVGQPQHF.

The chain joins TRBV29-1 to TRBJ2-7, with 10 bases lining up with TRBD2. CDR1 and CDR2 from the germline V gene are SQVTM and ANQGSEA. Germline trimming cut 4 bases from V and 0 bases from J; bases unmatched to any gene: 9. The length of the CDR3 is 16 residues. CDR3 sequence (DNA): TGCAGCGTTGGAGAACGGACTAGCGGCCCCTCCTACGAGCAGTACTTC. This codes for CSVGERTSGPSYEQYF.